One T cell receptor (beta chain) is described in this entry. Method: immunoSEQ multiplex PCR; TCRdb's copy keeps in-frame clones and lacks some. The sample yields tens of thousands of clones, approximately 86% seen once. Enrollment of patients from Seattle took place during active infection, with longitudinal follow-up. This sample was included in a study of blood T cell repertoires in COVID-19. Study as a whole: Sample material is recorded as cDNA or gDNA derived from T cells, B-cell-depleted T cells, or PBMCs.

This CDR3 has 15 amino acids. The germline gives CDR1 SNHLY, CDR2 FYNNEI. Germline trimming cut 7 bases from V and 1 base from J; bases unmatched to any gene: 4. This sequence originates from a man between 40 and 49 years old with COVID-19, enrolled during active disease. Sequencing input: peripheral blood. The chain couples TRBV2 to TRBJ2-2; the match to TRBD1 covers 9 bases. The CDR3 protein is CASNPGQGNTGELFF. CDR3 nucleotides: TGTGCCAGCAACCCGGGACAGGGGAACACCGGGGAGCTGTTTTTT.